These 13 T cell receptor beta chains share one sample of origin, sequenced in a study. TCRdb re-called the RT-PCR reads with MiXCR, one entry per CDR3 protein. In the table there are hundreds of thousands of distinct CDR3 sequences, 12% to 15% of which are singletons. Sequenced: memory CD4+ T cells from blood. The receptors originated from a female donor in good health, serving as a healthy control.

Written as DNA, the CDR3 is TGTGCCACCAGCAGAGACCGGGCAGGGGGGGACCCTGGGGCCAACGTCCTGACTTTC. Encoded protein: CATSRDRAGGDPGANVLTF. This chain links TRBV15 with TRBJ2-6; D is possibly TRBD1 or TRBD2 (7 bases each). CDR1 and CDR2 from the germline V gene are LNHNV and YYDKDF (reference sequence). The germline V and J ends were trimmed by 0 bases and 2 bases, with 17 bases remaining between them. The length of the CDR3 is 19 residues.

The chain couples TRBV24-1 to TRBJ1-5; D gene uncertain. V lost 4 bases to trimming and J lost 9 bases, with 18 bases between them. This CDR3 is built from 15 residues. Germline CDR1 reads KGHDR; CDR2 reads SFDVKD. CDR3 sequence: CATSETTGGKGPQHF. The CDR3 DNA reads TGTGCCACCAGTGAAACCACGGGCGGGAAGGGGCCCCAGCATTTT.

The chain is built from TRBV12-3 or TRBV12-4 and TRBJ2-3; 9 nucleotides align to TRBD1. V lost 6 bases, J lost 2 bases, and 6 bases stayed unmatched. CDR3 length equals 15 residues. Written as DNA, the CDR3 is TGTGCCAGCAGAGGACAGGGGCTTCCCACAGATACGCAGTATTTT. Translated, it gives CASRGQGLPTDTQYF.

This clonotype came up many times. The chain links TRBV20-1 to TRBJ2-3; 10 positions agree with TRBD2. CDR1 and CDR2 from the germline V gene are DFQATT and SNEGSKA (reference sequence). The CDR3 sequence is 15 residues long. Trimming cost V 4 bases and J 0 bases; bases outside gene matches: 4. The CDR3 region is CSAIEGLASTDTQYF. The CDR3, as DNA: TGCAGTGCTATAGAGGGACTAGCGAGCACAGATACGCAGTATTTT.

This clonotype has only a few counts. This sequence joins TRBV10-1 and TRBJ2-3, with D maybe TRBD2 (7 bases). The CDR3 runs to 13 residues. Germline loops: CDR1 WNHNN, CDR2 SYGVQD (reference sequence). Trimming shortened V by 4 bases and J by 5 bases, and 10 bases separated the two germline ends. The CDR3 coding sequence is TGCGCCAGCAGTGCGGGGGGCGAAGATACGCAGTATTTT. Amino acids: CASSAGGEDTQYF.

The chain combines TRBV3-1 with TRBJ1-2, with D uncertain. The CDR3 spans 13 residues. CDR1 and CDR2 from the germline V gene are LGHDT and YNNKEL (reference sequence). V was cut by 4 bases and J by 6 bases, with 12 bases left in between. The CDR3 DNA is TGTGCCAGCAGCCTCGAGCCTCCGGATGGCTACACCTTC. This translates into CASSLEPPDGYTF.

The table lists this clonotype with many counts. The chain has TRBV7-2 and TRBJ2-7, with TRBD1 matching over 7 bases. The CDR3 is made up of 14 amino acids. Germline V gives CDR1 SGHTA, CDR2 FQGNSA. J was trimmed by 6 bases and V by 5 bases; bases with no gene match: 10. The CDR3 DNA sequence: TGTGCCAGCAGCCCTACGTGGACAGGAAGCGAGCAGTACTTC. It translates to CASSPTWTGSEQYF.

This clonotype was recorded many times. This chain uses TRBV24-1 with TRBJ1-2; maybe TRBD1 (5 bases). Trimming stripped 1 base from V and 4 bases from J, with 24 bases between. This CDR3 contains 19 residues. Germline V gene sequence: CDR1 KGHDR, CDR2 SFDVKD. The CDR3 sequence is CATSDFHPLPGRDPYGYTF. In DNA, the CDR3 is TGTGCCACCAGTGATTTCCACCCCCTACCGGGACGGGACCCCTATGGCTACACCTTC.

The table lists this clonotype with a few counts. The V gene is TRBV19, the J gene TRBJ2-7; D call uncertain. Germline values: CDR1 LNHDA, CDR2 SQIVND (reference sequence). This CDR3 is 14 amino acids long. Between the trimmed V and J ends, which lost 5 bases and 5 bases, there was a span of 16 bases. As DNA, the CDR3 is TGTGCCAGTAGTCCCAGACAAACCAGTAACGAGCAGTACTTC. Translating it yields CASSPRQTSNEQYF. Full variable domain (missing parts from reference TRBV19 and TRBJ2-7): DGGITQSPKYLFRKEGQNVTLSCEQNLNHDAMYWYRQDPGQGLRLIYYSQIVNDFQKGDIAEGYSVSREKKESFPLTVTSAQKNPTAFYLCASSPRQTSNEQYFGPGTRLTVT.

The sample holds a few counts of this clonotype. The chain is built from TRBV5-8 and TRBJ1-4, with no clear D. Germline lookup yields CDR1 SGHTS and CDR2 YDEGEE. The CDR3 totals 18 residues. V lost 2 bases and J 3 bases, leaving 20 bases between the germline ends. In DNA, the CDR3 is TGTGCCAGCAGCTTTCGCGTCTCCCGACGGAACCCTAATGAAAAACTGTTTTTT. As protein: CASSFRVSRRNPNEKLFF. Using reference TRBV5-8 and TRBJ1-4 for the parts outside the CDR3, the full variable domain is EAGVTQSPTHLIKTRGQQATLRCSPISGHTSVYWYQQALGLGLQFLLWYDEGEERNRGNFPPRFSGRQFPNYSSELNVNALELEDSALYLCASSFRVSRRNPNEKLFFGSGTQLSVL.

On this clonotype: At one of its ends the junction is not consistent with the germline gene, which may arise from a read error. The V call is TRBV7-9, the J call TRBJ1-2; no reliable D call. Germline CDR1 and CDR2: SEHNR and FQNEAQ (reference sequence). The CDR3 extends over 14 amino acids. CDR3 region: CSSSISGVLHGYTF. CDR3 sequence (DNA): TGTTCCAGCAGCATATCCGGGGTCCTGCATGGCTACACATTC.

This clonotype was observed a handful of times. The J gene is TRBJ1-1, the V gene TRBV5-1; D not certain. Trimming took off 2 bases at V and 4 bases at J, with 15 bases between the two ends. Per the germline V gene, CDR1 is SGHRS and CDR2 is YFSETQ. There are 15 residues in the CDR3. The chain's CDR3 is CASSFTPLGSTEAFF. DNA for the CDR3: TGCGCCAGCAGCTTCACCCCTTTGGGTAGCACTGAAGCTTTCTTT.

Only a few counts were recorded for this clonotype. This chain uses TRBV6-1 with TRBJ2-1, with D uncertain. The germline V and J ends were trimmed by 2 bases and 2 bases, with 10 bases remaining between them. The CDR3 runs to 15 residues. The germline V gene has CDR1 MNHNS and CDR2 SASEGT. The CDR3 region is CASSESVGTYNEQFF. In DNA, the CDR3 is TGTGCCAGCAGTGAAAGTGTGGGGACCTACAATGAGCAGTTCTTC.